The rows below give T cell receptor beta chains drawn from one sample of a study of identifying expanded T cells in peripheral blood. Generated by immunoSEQ multiplex PCR, the TCRdb table keeps only in-frame clones and is missing some. In the table there are 85,000 to 120,000 clones, approximately 88% of which are singletons. The specimen sequenced was blood. Receptor source: a person aged 18 to 75 in good health. Both conserved end residues are trimmed from each CDR3. Each record gives: clone size, J gene, V gene, CDR3 protein. Clone size is not always given. Where it is, it says once, few, many or a class for expanded clones.

size: few
J: TRBJ1-6
V: TRBV14
CDR3: ASSLHRVRGSPLH

size: once
J: TRBJ1-1
V: TRBV10-3
CDR3: AITETGTGVSRITEAF

size: -
J: TRBJ1-4
V: TRBV2
CDR3: ASRLQGFNEKLF

size: few
J: TRBJ2-7
V: TRBV4-1
CDR3: ASSQGSGAYEQY

size: -
J: TRBJ1-3
V: TRBV19
CDR3: ASSPGTGNSGNTIY

size: -
J: TRBJ2-1
V: TRBV5-1
CDR3: ASRDPVSYNEQF

size: medium-sized
J: TRBJ1-1
V: TRBV29-1
CDR3: SIRTETSEAF

size: many
J: TRBJ1-2
V: TRBV5-1
CDR3: ASSPKEQGFGYGYT

size: once
J: TRBJ1-2
V: TRBV7-2
CDR3: ASSLGTGISVPT

size: -
J: TRBJ1-1
V: TRBV5-6
CDR3: ASSFSRAEAF

size: -
J: TRBJ2-7
V: TRBV9
CDR3: ASSAGGTNAPYEQY

size: -
J: TRBJ2-7
V: TRBV19
CDR3: ASSPRTVHEQY

size: -
J: TRBJ2-3
V: TRBV11-2
CDR3: ASSLTSGAIADTQY

size: -
J: TRBJ1-1
V: TRBV10-1
CDR3: ASQLSDFTEAF

size: once
J: TRBJ2-1
V: TRBV18
CDR3: ASSPQTSGNYNEQF

size: -
J: TRBJ1-1
V: TRBV2
CDR3: ASSPTGNTEAF

size: -
J: TRBJ1-4
V: TRBV28
CDR3: ASNTPGANEKLF

size: -
J: TRBJ1-5
V: TRBV19
CDR3: ASSISGHIIQPQH

size: -
J: TRBJ1-2
V: TRBV19
CDR3: ASSISEANYGYT

size: -
J: TRBJ2-1
V: TRBV6-5
CDR3: ASSYSGRNEQF

size: few
J: TRBJ2-1
V: TRBV12-5
CDR3: ASAVLEGGNEQF

size: -
J: TRBJ1-2
V: TRBV19
CDR3: ASSGLSFYGYT

size: -
J: TRBJ2-4
V: TRBV7-2
CDR3: ASSLAQGTNIQY

size: -
J: TRBJ2-7
V: TRBV28
CDR3: ASSPSKVYEQY

size: -
J: TRBJ2-7
V: TRBV30
CDR3: AWSWSSQVGEQY

size: -
J: TRBJ2-5
V: TRBV5-1
CDR3: ASSVQETQY

size: -
J: TRBJ2-2
V: TRBV27
CDR3: ASSSLAGVTGELF

size: -
J: TRBJ2-7
V: TRBV30
CDR3: AWGRQGRAYEQY

size: -
J: TRBJ1-5
V: TRBV5-6
CDR3: ASSPKTRNWDNQPQH

size: few
J: TRBJ2-3
V: TRBV5-4
CDR3: ASSLRETPDTQY

size: -
J: TRBJ2-2
V: TRBV10-3
CDR3: AISPAGGPVGGELF

size: -
J: TRBJ2-5
V: TRBV15
CDR3: ATSRDRGQGGETQY

size: -
J: TRBJ2-4
V: TRBV5-1
CDR3: ASSRTLAKNIQY

size: -
J: TRBJ2-7
V: TRBV5-4
CDR3: ASSSSGRHYEQY

size: -
J: TRBJ2-7
V: TRBV14
CDR3: ASSQGFVRVYEQY

size: few
J: TRBJ2-7
V: TRBV5-6
CDR3: ASRHRLGYEQY

size: -
J: TRBJ2-1
V: TRBV7-8
CDR3: ASSLTLSPRSYYNEQF

size: -
J: TRBJ2-7
V: TRBV6-5
CDR3: ASSRLAGEQY

size: -
J: TRBJ1-1
V: TRBV5-1
CDR3: ASSGGRGESEAF

size: -
J: TRBJ2-2
V: TRBV25-1
CDR3: ASSPPNTGELF

size: -
J: TRBJ2-5
V: TRBV4-1
CDR3: ASSGGIFQETQY

size: -
J: TRBJ1-2
V: TRBV4-2
CDR3: ASSQDRASVIYGYT

size: -
J: TRBJ1-2
V: TRBV5-1
CDR3: ASSLEGSDYGYT

size: -
J: TRBJ1-6
V: TRBV2
CDR3: ASTLGGFGSPLH

size: few
J: TRBJ2-7
V: TRBV7-2
CDR3: ASSKLPKREQY

size: few
J: TRBJ2-3
V: TRBV7-9
CDR3: ASGREAPDTQY

size: -
J: TRBJ2-2
V: TRBV5-1
CDR3: ASSSSGPPSGELF

size: -
J: TRBJ2-7
V: TRBV29-1
CDR3: SVDTSGKTYEQY

size: -
J: TRBJ1-2
V: TRBV6-1
CDR3: ASSEGGLGARGGYT

size: -
J: TRBJ2-5
V: TRBV19
CDR3: ASSITTGTGTETQY

size: once
J: TRBJ1-2
V: TRBV6-6
CDR3: ASSYAGRNYGYT

size: -
J: TRBJ2-7
V: TRBV5-4
CDR3: ASSLDRIEQY

size: -
J: TRBJ2-3
V: TRBV5-1
CDR3: ASSLGGSLFFGTDTQY

size: -
J: TRBJ2-7
V: TRBV18
CDR3: ASSPDRARFEQY